This T cell receptor (beta chain) originates from a study of beta chain features in type 1 diabetes. Study results and caveats: When Type 1 diabetes patients were examined, their TCRB CDR3s proved moderately but significantly shorter in all four CD4+ subsets. The question of HLA type influencing TCRB rearrangement was one that remained unresolved here. In the patient group, naive, central memory and Treg TCRB repertoires seemed more alike than in the healthy donor group.

TCRB transcripts that were expressed got sequenced, as all of the isolated RNA had been reverse transcribed. Generated by immunoSEQ multiplex PCR, the TCRdb table keeps only in-frame clones and is missing some. The table shows under 300,000 clones, with 9.5% to 13% occurring only once. Note on this clone: What it binds is unknown.

A sort by CD45RO/CCR7/CD25/CD127/CD95/CD27 yielded CD4+ naive, central memory, regulatory and stem cell-like memory cells. The CDR3 consists of 13 residues. CDR1 is SQVTM, CDR2 ANQGSEA, per germline. V shed 4 bases and J shed 5 bases, with 13 bases lying between them. Source material: naive CD4+ T cells from blood. The genes are TRBV29-1 and TRBJ2-3, with D possibly TRBD1 on 5 matching bases. This sequence was found in a young man with type 1 diabetes. CDR3 loop: CSVGGRARDTQYF. For the CDR3, the DNA is TGCAGCGTTGGGGGCAGGGCGAGAGATACGCAGTATTTT.